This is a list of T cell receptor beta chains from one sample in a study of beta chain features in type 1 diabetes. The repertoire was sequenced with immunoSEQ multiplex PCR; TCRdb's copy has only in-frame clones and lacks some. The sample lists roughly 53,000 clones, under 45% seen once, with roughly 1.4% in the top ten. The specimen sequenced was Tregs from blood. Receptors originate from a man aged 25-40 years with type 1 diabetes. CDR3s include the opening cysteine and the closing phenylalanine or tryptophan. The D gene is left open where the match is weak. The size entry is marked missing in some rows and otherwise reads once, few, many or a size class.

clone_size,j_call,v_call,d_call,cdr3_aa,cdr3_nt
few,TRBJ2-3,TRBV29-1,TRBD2,CSVDGTSGEDTQYF,TGCAGCGTTGATGGGACTAGCGGAGAAGATACGCAGTATTTT
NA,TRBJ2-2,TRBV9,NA,CASSVGPDTGELFF,TGTGCCAGCAGCGTAGGCCCGGACACCGGGGAGCTGTTTTTT
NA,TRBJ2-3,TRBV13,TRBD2,CASSLGGGGLVSDTQYF,TGTGCCAGCAGCTTAGGTGGAGGGGGACTAGTATCAGATACGCAGTATTTT
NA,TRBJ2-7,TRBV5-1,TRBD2,CASSLDGTSGSKNEQYF,TGCGCCAGCAGCTTGGACGGGACTAGCGGGAGTAAGAACGAGCAGTACTTC
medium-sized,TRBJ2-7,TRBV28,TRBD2,CASPGTSGSYEQYF,TGTGCCAGTCCCGGGACTAGCGGGAGCTACGAGCAGTACTTC
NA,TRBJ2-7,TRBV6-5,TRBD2,CAIASSGGEQYF,TGTGCCATCGCCTCTAGCGGAGGCGAGCAGTACTTC
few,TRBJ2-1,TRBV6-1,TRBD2,CASSRGLPGNEQFF,TGTGCCAGCAGTCGGGGACTACCTGGGAATGAGCAGTTCTTC
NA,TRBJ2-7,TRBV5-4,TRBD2,CASSFFSGRWANEQYF,TGTGCCAGCAGTTTCTTTAGCGGGAGGTGGGCTAACGAGCAGTACTTC
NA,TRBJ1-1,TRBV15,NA,CATARQGNTEAFF,TGTGCCACCGCCCGGCAGGGAAACACTGAAGCTTTCTTT
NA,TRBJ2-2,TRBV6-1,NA,CASSEAAGPNTGELFF,TGTGCCAGCAGTGAAGCGGCGGGTCCAAACACCGGGGAGCTGTTTTTT
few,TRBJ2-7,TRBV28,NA,CASSLSVSGHYEQYF,TGTGCCAGCAGTTTATCCGTCTCAGGCCATTACGAGCAGTACTTC
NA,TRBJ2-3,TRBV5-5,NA,CASSLLARGDTQYF,TGTGCCAGCAGCTTGTTGGCCCGCGGGGATACGCAGTATTTT
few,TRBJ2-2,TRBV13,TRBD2,CASSFRAGGPAGELFF,TGTGCCAGCAGCTTTAGAGCGGGAGGGCCCGCCGGGGAGCTGTTTTTT
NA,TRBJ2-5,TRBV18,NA,CASSPSQGGRETQYF,TGTGCCAGCTCACCTTCGCAAGGGGGTAGAGAGACCCAGTACTTC
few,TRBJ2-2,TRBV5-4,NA,CASSLGHLNTGELFF,TGTGCCAGCAGCTTAGGACACTTGAACACCGGGGAGCTGTTTTTT
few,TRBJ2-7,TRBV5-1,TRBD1,CASSPGLDRTYEQYF,TGCGCCAGCAGCCCCGGACTGGACAGGACCTACGAGCAGTACTTC
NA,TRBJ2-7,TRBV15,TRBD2,CATSSGGDAPREQYF,TGTGCCACCAGCAGTGGGGGGGACGCGCCTCGGGAGCAGTACTTC
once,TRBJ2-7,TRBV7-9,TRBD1,CASSSIRGGAYEQYF,TGTGCCAGCAGCTCAATCCGAGGGGGCGCCTACGAGCAGTACTTC
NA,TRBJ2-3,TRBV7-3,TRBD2,CASSLAGEDTQYF,TGTGCCAGCAGCTTAGCGGGAGAAGATACGCAGTATTTT
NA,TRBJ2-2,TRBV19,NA,CASSIIGTGELFF,TGTGCCAGTAGTATAATCGGGACCGGGGAGCTGTTTTTT
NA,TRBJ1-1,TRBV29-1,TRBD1,CSVGQGHTEAFF,TGCAGCGTTGGACAGGGGCATACTGAAGCTTTCTTT
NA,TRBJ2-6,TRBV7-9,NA,CASSPQLGSNVLTF,TGTGCCAGCAGCCCCCAGCTAGGTTCCAACGTCCTGACTTTC
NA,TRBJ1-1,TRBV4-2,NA,CASSQDFSRENTEAFF,TGTGCCAGCAGCCAAGATTTTTCACGGGAGAACACTGAAGCTTTCTTT
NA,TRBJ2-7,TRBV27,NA,CASSPLAVPSEQYF,TGTGCCAGCAGTCCACTTGCGGTTCCCTCCGAGCAGTACTTC
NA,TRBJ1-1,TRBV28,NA,CASSLGHMNTEAFF,TGTGCCAGCAGTTTGGGACACATGAACACTGAAGCTTTCTTT
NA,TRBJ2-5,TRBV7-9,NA,CASSPPGHSRGETQYF,TGTGCCAGCAGCCCACCGGGACATTCGAGGGGTGAGACCCAGTACTTC
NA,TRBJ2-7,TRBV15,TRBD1,CATSRSGTGGYEQYF,TGTGCCACCAGCAGATCTGGGACAGGGGGCTACGAGCAGTACTTC
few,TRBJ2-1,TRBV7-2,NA,CASSQIIGGGASNEQFF,TGTGCCAGCAGCCAGATCATTGGAGGGGGGGCCTCCAATGAGCAGTTCTTC
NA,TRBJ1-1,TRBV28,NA,CASSRGGWGEAFF,TGTGCCAGCTCTAGGGGGGGGTGGGGTGAAGCTTTCTTT
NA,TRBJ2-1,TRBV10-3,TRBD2,CAIAGLAGGNEQFF,TGTGCCATCGCAGGACTAGCGGGAGGGAATGAGCAGTTCTTC
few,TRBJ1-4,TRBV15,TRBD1,CATSRVRTGQGGEKLFF,TGTGCCACCAGCAGAGTACGAACGGGACAGGGAGGAGAAAAACTGTTTTTT
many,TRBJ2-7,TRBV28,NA,CASRLVSSYEQYF,TGTGCCAGCAGACTGGTTAGCTCCTACGAGCAGTACTTC
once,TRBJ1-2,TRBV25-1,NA,CASSEGAGYGYTF,TGTGCCAGCAGTGAAGGAGCCGGCTATGGCTACACCTTC
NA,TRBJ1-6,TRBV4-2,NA,CASSQRGLGDSPLHF,TGTGCCAGCAGCCAACGAGGACTGGGAGATTCCCCCCTCCACTTT
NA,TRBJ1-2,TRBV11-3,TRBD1,CASSSTGGFGYTF,TGTGCCAGCAGCTCGACAGGGGGATTCGGCTACACCTTC
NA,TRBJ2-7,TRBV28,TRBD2,CASSPGLADIPLLHEQYF,TGTGCCAGCAGTCCGGGACTAGCGGATATTCCCCTGTTACACGAGCAGTACTTC
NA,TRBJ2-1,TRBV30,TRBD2,CALGLAGGLAAYNEQFF,TGTGCCTTGGGACTAGCGGGAGGGCTAGCTGCCTACAATGAGCAGTTCTTC
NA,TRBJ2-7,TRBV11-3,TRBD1,CASSQWTGYEQYF,TGTGCCAGCAGCCAATGGACAGGCTACGAGCAGTACTTC
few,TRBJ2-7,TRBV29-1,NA,CSGSMGTSYEQYF,TGCAGCGGGAGTATGGGGACATCCTACGAGCAGTACTTC
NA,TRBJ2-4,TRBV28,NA,CASRGPGQGKDIQYF,TGTGCCAGCAGAGGGCCAGGGCAGGGGAAGGACATTCAGTACTTC
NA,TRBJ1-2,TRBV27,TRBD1,CASRGQGPNYGYTF,TGTGCCAGCAGAGGACAGGGACCAAACTATGGCTACACCTTC
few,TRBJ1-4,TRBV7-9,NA,CASSSGTSFNEKLFF,TGTGCCAGCAGCTCGGGGACAAGCTTTAATGAAAAACTGTTTTTT
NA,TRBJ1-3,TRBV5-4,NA,CASSLDGQSGNTIYF,TGTGCCAGCAGCTTGGATGGGCAGTCTGGAAACACCATATATTTT
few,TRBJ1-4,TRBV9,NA,CANPPAFEKLFF,TGTGCCAACCCCCCAGCGTTTGAAAAACTGTTTTTT
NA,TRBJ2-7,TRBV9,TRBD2,CARAGLAVAYEQYF,TGTGCCAGAGCCGGGCTAGCGGTGGCATACGAGCAGTACTTC
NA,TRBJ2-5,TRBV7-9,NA,CASSFAGEETQYF,TGTGCCAGCAGCTTCGCAGGGGAGGAGACCCAGTACTTC
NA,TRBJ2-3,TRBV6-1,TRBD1,CASGQEETDTQYF,TGTGCCAGCGGACAGGAGGAAACAGATACGCAGTATTTT
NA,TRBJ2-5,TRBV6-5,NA,CASSFRGKGLGETQYF,TGTGCCAGCAGTTTTCGGGGGAAGGGACTGGGGGAGACCCAGTACTTC
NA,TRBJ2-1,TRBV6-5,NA,CASSPDDYPTDEQFF,TGTGCCAGCAGTCCAGATGACTATCCGACGGATGAGCAGTTCTTC
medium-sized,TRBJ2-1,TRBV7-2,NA,CASSLELASNNEQFF,TGTGCCAGCAGCTTAGAATTAGCGTCAAACAATGAGCAGTTCTTC
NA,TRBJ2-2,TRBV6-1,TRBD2,CASSEDSPSGFEGELFF,TGTGCCAGCAGTGAAGATTCACCTAGCGGGTTTGAAGGGGAGCTGTTTTTT
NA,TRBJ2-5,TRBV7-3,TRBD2,CASSLTALAEETQYF,TGTGCCAGCAGCTTAACCGCACTAGCGGAAGAGACCCAGTACTTC
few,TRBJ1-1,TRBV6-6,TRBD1,CASGTTGTGNTEAFF,TGTGCCAGCGGGACCACCGGGACAGGGAACACTGAAGCTTTCTTT
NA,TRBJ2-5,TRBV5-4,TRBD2,CASSLNGGRETQYF,TGTGCCAGCAGCTTGAACGGGGGGAGAGAGACCCAGTACTTC
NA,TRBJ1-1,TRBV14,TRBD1,CASSLRTGGMLDTEAFF,TGTGCCAGCAGCCTCCGGACAGGGGGCATGTTGGACACTGAAGCTTTCTTT
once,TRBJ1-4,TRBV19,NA,CASSSISDGATNEKLFF,TGTGCCAGTAGCAGTATTAGCGACGGTGCAACTAATGAAAAACTGTTTTTT
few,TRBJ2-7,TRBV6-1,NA,CASSRQKWASYEQYF,TGTGCCAGCAGTCGACAGAAATGGGCCTCCTACGAGCAGTACTTC
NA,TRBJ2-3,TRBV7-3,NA,CASSSTGVGDTQYF,TGTGCCAGCAGCTCGACAGGCGTCGGGGATACGCAGTATTTT
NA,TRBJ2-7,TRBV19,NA,CASDRGTAYASYEQYF,TGTGCCAGTGACCGCGGGACAGCCTACGCTTCCTACGAGCAGTACTTC